This T cell receptor beta chain derives from a study of radiation and T cells in renal cell carcinoma. Clones were sequenced by immunoSEQ multiplex PCR, and TCRdb holds only the in-frame ones, with some missing. The data show roughly 92,000 clones, more than 65% seen once. Whole-study results and caveats: Top tumor clonotypes rose in blood 2 weeks post-radiation, then contracted.

CDR1 is MDHEN, CDR2 SYDVKM, per germline. CDR3 length equals 14 residues. V lost 5 bases to trimming and J lost 3 bases, with 13 bases between them. Time point indicated: blood 4 weeks post-SBRT, at nephrectomy. Indicated treatment: 15 Gy SBRT to primary tumor, nephrectomy 4 weeks later. Nephrectomy followed 15 Gy stereotactic body radiation by 4 weeks. After SBRT, blood was collected at 2 and 4 weeks, plus baseline. The patient's renal cell carcinoma had clear cell pathology. With respect to this clone: The antigen is undetermined.

This sequence originates from a man between 60 and 75 years old with renal cell carcinoma. V gene TRBV28 combines with J gene TRBJ2-5; TRBD1 is a possible D gene (6 bases). The sequencing used blood, collected from a patient whose treatment included radiotherapy and nephrectomy. In DNA, the CDR3 is TGTGCCAGCAGTCCTACAGGGATCGAAGAGACCCAGTACTTC. Translating it yields CASSPTGIEETQYF.